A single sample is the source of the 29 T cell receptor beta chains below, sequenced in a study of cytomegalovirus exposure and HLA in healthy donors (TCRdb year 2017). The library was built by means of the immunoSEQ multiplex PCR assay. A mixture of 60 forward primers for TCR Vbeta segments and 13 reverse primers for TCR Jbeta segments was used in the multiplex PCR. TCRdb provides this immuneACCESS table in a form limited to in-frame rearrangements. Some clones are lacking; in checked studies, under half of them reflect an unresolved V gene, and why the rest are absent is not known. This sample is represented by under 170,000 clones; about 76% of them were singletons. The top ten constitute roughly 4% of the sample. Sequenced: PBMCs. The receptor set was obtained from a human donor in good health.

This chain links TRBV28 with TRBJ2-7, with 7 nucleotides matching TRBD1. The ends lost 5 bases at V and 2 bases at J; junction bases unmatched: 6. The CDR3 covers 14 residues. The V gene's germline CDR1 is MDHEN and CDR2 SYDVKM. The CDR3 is CASSMDRTTYEQYF. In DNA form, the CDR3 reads TGTGCCAGCAGTATGGACAGGACGACCTACGAGCAGTACTTC.

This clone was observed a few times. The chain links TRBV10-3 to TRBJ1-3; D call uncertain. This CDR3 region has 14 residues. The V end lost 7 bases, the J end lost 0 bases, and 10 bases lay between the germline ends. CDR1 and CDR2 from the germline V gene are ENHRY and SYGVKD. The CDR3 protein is CAITATNSGNTIYF. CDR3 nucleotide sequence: TGTGCCATCACGGCCACTAACTCTGGAAACACCATATATTTT.

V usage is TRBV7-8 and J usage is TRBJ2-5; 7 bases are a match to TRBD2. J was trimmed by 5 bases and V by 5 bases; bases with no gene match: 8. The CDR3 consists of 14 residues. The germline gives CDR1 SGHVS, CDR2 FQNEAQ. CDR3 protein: CASSPGLVGETQYF. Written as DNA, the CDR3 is TGTGCCAGCAGCCCAGGACTAGTCGGGGAGACCCAGTACTTC.

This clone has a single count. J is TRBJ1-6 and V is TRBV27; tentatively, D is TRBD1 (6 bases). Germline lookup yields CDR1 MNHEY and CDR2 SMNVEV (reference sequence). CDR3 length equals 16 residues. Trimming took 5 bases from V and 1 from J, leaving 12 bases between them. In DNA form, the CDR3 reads TGTGCCAGCAGTACAGGGAGAAGGTCCTATAATTCACCCCTCCACTTT. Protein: CASSTGRRSYNSPLHF.

The CDR3 region has the DNA TGTGCCAGCAGCCCCGGTGGAGGAGAGCAGTTCTTC. It translates to CASSPGGGEQFF. The chain recombines TRBV11-1 with TRBJ2-1; D is perhaps TRBD2 (5 bases). This CDR3 is built from 12 residues. Germline-derived CDR1 and CDR2 are SGHAT and FQDESV (reference sequence). Trimming stripped 5 bases from V and 10 bases from J, with 12 bases between.

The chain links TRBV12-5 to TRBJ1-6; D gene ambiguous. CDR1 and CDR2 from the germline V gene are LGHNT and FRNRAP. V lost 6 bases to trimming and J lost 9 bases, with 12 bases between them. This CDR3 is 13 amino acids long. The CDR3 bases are TGTGCTAGTGGGATACTCGTCGGTTCACCCCTCCACTTT. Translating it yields CASGILVGSPLHF.

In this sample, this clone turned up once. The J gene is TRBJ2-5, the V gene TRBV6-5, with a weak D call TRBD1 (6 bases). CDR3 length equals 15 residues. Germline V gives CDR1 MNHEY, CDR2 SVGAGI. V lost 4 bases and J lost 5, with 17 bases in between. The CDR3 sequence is CASSSQRTGGETQYF. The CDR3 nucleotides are TGTGCCAGCAGTTCACAGCGGACTGGGGGCGAGACCCAGTACTTC.

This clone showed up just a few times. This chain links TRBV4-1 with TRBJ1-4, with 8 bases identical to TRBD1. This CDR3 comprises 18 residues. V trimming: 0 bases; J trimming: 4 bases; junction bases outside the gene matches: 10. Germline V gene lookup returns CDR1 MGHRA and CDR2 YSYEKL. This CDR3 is CASSQDRGGTGGNEKLFF. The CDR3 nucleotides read TGCGCCAGCAGCCAAGATAGGGGGGGCACAGGGGGTAATGAAAAACTGTTTTTT.

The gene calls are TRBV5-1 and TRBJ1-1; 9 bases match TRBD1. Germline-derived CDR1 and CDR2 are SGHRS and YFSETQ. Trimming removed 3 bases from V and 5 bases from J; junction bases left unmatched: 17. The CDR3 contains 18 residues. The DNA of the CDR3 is TGCGCCAGCAGCTCCGGGACAGGGAGAGGGTTAGAGGGGACTGAAGCTTTCTTT. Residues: CASSSGTGRGLEGTEAFF.

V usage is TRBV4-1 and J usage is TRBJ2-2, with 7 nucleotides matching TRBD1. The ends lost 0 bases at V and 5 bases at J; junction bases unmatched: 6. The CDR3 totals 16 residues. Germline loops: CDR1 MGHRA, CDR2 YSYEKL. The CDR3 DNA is TGCGCCAGCAGCCAAGATCCGGACAGGATAACCGGGGAGCTGTTTTTT. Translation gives CASSQDPDRITGELFF.

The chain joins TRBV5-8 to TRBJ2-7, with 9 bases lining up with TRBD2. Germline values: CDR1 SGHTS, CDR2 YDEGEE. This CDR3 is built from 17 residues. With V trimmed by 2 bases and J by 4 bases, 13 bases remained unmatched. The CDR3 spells CASSFYRRASGKYEQYF. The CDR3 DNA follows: TGTGCCAGCAGCTTCTACAGACGCGCTAGCGGGAAATACGAGCAGTACTTC.

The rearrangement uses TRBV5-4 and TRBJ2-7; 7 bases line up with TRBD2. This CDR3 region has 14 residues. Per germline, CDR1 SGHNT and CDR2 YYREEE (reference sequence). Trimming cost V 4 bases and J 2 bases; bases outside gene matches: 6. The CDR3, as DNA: TGTGCCAGCAGCACCCGGGACTATACCTACGAGCAGTACTTC. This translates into CASSTRDYTYEQYF.

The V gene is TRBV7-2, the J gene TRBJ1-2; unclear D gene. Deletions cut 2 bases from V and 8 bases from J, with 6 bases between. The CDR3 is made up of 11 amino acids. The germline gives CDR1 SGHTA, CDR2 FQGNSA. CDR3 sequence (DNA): TGTGCCAGCAGCTTACGAGGAGGCTACACCTTC. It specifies CASSLRGGYTF.

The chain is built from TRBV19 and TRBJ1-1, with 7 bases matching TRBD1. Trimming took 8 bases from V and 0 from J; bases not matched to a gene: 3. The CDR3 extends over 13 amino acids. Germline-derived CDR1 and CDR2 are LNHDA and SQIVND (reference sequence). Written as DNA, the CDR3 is TGTGCCAGTTCCGGGACAGTGAACACTGAAGCTTTCTTT. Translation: CASSGTVNTEAFF.

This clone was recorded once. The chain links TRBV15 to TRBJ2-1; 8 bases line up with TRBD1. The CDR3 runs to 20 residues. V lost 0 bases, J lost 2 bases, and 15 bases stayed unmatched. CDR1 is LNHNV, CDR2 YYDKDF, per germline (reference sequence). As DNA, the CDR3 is TGTGCCACCAGCAGAGATCGGCAGGGGGCCAGATTAGGACCCTACAATGAGCAGTTCTTC. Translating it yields CATSRDRQGARLGPYNEQFF. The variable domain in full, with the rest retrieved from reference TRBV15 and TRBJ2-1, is DAMVIQNPRYQVTQFGKPVTLSCSQTLNHNVMYWYQQKSSQAPKLLFHYYDKDFNNEADTPDNFQSRRPNTSFCFLDIRSPGLGDTAMYLCATSRDRQGARLGPYNEQFFGPGTRLTVL.

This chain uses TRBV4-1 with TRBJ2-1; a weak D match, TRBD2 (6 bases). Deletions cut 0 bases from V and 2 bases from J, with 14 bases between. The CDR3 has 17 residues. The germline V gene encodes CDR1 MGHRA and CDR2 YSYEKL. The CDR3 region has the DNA TGCGCCAGCAGCCAAGATATGGGGGGTCGGGCCTACAATGAGCAGTTCTTC. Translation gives CASSQDMGGRAYNEQFF.

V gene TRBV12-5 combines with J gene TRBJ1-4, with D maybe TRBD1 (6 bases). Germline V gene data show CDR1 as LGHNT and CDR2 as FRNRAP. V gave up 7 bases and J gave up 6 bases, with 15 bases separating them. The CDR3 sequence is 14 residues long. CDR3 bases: TGTGCTAGTGATACAGGGATTGCGGATGAAAAACTGTTTTTT. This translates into CASDTGIADEKLFF.

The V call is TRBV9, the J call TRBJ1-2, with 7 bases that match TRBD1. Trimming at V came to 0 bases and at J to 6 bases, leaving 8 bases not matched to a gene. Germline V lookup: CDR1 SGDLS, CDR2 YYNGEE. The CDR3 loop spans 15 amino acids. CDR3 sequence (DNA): TGTGCCAGCAGCGTAGGGGGCAGGGACAGTGATGGCTACACCTTC. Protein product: CASSVGGRDSDGYTF.

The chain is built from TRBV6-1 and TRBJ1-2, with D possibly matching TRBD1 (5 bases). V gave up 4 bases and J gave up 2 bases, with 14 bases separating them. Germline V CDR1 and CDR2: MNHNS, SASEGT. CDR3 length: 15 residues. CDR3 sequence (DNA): TGTGCCAGCAGTGCCTCGACAGACGTCAACTATGGCTACACCTTC. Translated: CASSASTDVNYGYTF.

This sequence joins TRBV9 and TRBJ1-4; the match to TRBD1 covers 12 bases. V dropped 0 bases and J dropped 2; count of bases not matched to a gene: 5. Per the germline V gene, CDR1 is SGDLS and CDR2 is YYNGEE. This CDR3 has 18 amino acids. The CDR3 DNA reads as TGTGCCAGCAGCGTAGAGGGGACAGGGGGCGCGACTAATGAAAAACTGTTTTTT. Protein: CASSVEGTGGATNEKLFF.

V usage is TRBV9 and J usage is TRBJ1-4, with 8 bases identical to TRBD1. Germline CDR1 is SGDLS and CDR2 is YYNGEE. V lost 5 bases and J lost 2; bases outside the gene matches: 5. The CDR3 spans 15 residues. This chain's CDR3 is CASSVTGGTNEKLFF. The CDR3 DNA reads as TGTGCCAGCAGTGTAACAGGGGGTACTAATGAAAAACTGTTTTTT.

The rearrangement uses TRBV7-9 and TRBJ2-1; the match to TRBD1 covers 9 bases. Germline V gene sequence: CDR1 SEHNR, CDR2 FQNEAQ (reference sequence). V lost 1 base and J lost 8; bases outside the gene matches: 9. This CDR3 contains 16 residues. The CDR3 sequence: CASSLVAGQGYHEQFF. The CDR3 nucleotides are TGTGCCAGCAGCTTAGTGGCAGGACAGGGGTACCATGAGCAGTTCTTC.

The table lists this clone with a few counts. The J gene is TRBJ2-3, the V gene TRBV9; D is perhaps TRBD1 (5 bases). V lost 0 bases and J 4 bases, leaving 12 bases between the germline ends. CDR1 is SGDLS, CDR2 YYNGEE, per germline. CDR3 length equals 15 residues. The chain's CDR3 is CASSVAGAEADTQYF. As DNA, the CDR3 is TGTGCCAGCAGCGTAGCTGGGGCAGAAGCAGATACGCAGTATTTT.

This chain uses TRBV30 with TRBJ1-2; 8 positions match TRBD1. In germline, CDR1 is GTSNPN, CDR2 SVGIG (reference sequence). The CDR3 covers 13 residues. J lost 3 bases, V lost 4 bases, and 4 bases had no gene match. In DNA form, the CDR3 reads TGTGCCTGGACGGCAGGGGGCGACTATGGCTACACCTTC. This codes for CAWTAGGDYGYTF.

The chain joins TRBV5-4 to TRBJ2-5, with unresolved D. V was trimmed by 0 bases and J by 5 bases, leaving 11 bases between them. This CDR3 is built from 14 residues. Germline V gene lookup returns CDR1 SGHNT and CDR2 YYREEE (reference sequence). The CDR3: CASSLEALSETQYF. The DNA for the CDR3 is TGTGCCAGCAGCTTGGAGGCACTATCCGAGACCCAGTACTTC.

CDR3 nucleotide sequence: TGTGCCAGCAGCGAAACTAGCTGGGCCAAAAACATTCAGTACTTC. This sequence encodes CASSETSWAKNIQYF. The V call is TRBV9, the J call TRBJ2-4, with D possibly matching TRBD2 (6 bases). V lost 3 bases to trimming and J lost 1 base, with 11 bases between them. CDR1 and CDR2 (germline): SGDLS, YYNGEE. The CDR3 extends over 15 amino acids.

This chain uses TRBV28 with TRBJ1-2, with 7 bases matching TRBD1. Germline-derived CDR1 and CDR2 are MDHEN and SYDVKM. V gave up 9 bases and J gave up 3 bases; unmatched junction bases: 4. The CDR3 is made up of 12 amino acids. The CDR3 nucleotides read TGTGCCAGGACAGGGCTTCACTATGGCTACACCTTC. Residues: CARTGLHYGYTF.

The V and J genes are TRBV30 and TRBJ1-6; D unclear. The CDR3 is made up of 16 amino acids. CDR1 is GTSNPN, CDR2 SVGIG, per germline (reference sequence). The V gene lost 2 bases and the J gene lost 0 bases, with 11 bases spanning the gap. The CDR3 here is CAWSRRESSYNSPLHF. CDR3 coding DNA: TGTGCCTGGAGTAGGCGGGAGAGCTCCTATAATTCACCCCTCCACTTT. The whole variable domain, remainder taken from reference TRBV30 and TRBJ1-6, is SQTIHQWPATLVQPVGSPLSLECTVEGTSNPNLYWYRQAAGRGLQLLFYSVGIGQISSEVPQNLSASRPQDRQFILSSKKLLLSDSGFYLCAWSRRESSYNSPLHFGNGTRLTVT.

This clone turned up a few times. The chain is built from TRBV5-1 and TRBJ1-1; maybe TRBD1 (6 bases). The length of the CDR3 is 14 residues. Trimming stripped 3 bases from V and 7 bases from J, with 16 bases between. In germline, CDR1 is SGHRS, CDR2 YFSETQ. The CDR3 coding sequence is TGCGCCAGCAGCTCTTTACAGGGCCGAGGTGAAGCTTTCTTT. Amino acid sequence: CASSSLQGRGEAFF. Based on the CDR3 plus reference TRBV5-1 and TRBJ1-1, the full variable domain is KAGVTQTPRYLIKTRGQQVTLSCSPISGHRSVSWYQQTPGQGLQFLFEYFSETQRNKGNFPGRFSGRQFSNSRSEMNVSTLELGDSALYLCASSSLQGRGEAFFGQGTRLTVV.